The sequence of this T cell receptor beta chain was determined in a study of cytomegalovirus exposure and HLA in healthy donors. The study, taken as a whole, reports: Researchers reported from a later analysis that most CMV-associated TCR beta chains appeared HLA-restricted. Beyond CMV serostatus, there was no information to go on about immune exposure. There was a cluster of highly shared sequence variants that was likely a sequencing artifact.

Turning to this clone: Its antigen is not identified.

With 6 bases removed from V and 2 bases from J, the gap between germline ends came to 13 bases. CDR1 is ENHRY, CDR2 SYGVKD, per germline. The CDR3 totals 14 residues. 13 Jbeta primers and 60 Vbeta primers were used for the PCR. Original processing notes: Around 10 million of the about 80 million unique TCR beta chains counted in a later analysis were shared. Assay used: immunoSEQ multiplex PCR; TCRdb lists only in-frame clones, some missing. The DNA was the basis for D and trimming; V, J and clone size are from that table. Altogether roughly 130,000 clones are present, 73% being singletons, with the ten largest covering roughly 2.1%.

The V and J genes are TRBV10-3 and TRBJ1-1, with a tentative D call TRBD1 (6 bases). The sequence came from a woman between 40 and 50 years old in good health and CMV-seropositive. Sequenced sample: PBMCs. CDR3 in DNA: TGTGCCATCAGGGCAGGGGTTGCCAACACTGAAGCTTTCTTT. This sequence encodes CAIRAGVANTEAFF.